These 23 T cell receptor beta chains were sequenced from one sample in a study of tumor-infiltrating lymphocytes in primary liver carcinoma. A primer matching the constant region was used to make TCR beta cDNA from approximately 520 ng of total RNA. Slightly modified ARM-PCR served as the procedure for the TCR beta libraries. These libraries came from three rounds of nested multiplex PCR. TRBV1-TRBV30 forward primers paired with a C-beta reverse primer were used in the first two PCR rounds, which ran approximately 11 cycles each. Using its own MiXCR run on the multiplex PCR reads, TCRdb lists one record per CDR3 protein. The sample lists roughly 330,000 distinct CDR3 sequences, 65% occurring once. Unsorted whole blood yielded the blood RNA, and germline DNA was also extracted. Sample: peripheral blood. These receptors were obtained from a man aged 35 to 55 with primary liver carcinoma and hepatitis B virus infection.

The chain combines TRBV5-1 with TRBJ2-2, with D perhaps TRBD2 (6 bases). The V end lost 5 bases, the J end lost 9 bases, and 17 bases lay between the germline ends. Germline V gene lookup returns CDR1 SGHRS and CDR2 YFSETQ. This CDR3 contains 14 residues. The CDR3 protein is CASRRAGVTRELFF. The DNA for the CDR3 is TGCGCCAGCAGGCGAGCGGGTGTGACCCGGGAGCTGTTTTTT.

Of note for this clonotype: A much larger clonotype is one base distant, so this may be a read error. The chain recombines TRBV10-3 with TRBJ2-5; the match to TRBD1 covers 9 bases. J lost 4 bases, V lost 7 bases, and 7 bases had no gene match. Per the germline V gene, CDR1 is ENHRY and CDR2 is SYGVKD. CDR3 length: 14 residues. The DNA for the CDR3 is TGTGCCATCAATTCGACAGGGGGACGAGAGACCCAGTACTTC. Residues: CAINSTGGRETQYF.

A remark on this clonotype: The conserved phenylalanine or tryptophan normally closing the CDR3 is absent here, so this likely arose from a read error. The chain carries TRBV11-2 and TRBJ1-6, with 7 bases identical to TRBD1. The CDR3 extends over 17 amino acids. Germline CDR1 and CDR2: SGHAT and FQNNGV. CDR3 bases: TGTACCAGCAGCCTAGGGCATGGACAGGCCCATAATTCACCCCTCCACTTA. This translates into CTSSLGHGQAHNSPLHL.

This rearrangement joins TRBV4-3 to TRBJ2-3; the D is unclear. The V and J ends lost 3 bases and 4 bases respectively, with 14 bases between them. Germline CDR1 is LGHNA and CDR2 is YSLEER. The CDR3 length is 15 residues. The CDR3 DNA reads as TGCGCCAGCAGCCATGATCAGGAGTGGGCAGATACGCAGTATTTT. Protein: CASSHDQEWADTQYF.

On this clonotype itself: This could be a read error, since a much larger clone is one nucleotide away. DNA of the CDR3: TGTGCCAGCGGAGGGTACACTGATGCTTTCTTT. It is translated as CASGGYTDAFF. This chain uses TRBV6-6 with TRBJ1-1; the D is unclear. This CDR3 is 11 amino acids long. Germline V gives CDR1 MNHNY, CDR2 SVGAGI (reference sequence).

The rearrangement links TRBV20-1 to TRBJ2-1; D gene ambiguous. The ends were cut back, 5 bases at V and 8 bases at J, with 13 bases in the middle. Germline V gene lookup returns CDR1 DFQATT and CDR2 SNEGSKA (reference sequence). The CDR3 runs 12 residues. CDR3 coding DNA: TGCAGTGCTCCCTTGTCTGGCGATGAGCAGTTCTTC. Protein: CSAPLSGDEQFF.

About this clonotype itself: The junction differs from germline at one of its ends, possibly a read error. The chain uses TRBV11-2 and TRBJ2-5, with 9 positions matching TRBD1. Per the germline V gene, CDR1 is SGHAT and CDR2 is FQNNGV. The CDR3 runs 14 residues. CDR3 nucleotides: TGTGTCAGCAGCCGGGTACAGGGGGCGGCGACCCGGTACTTC. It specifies CVSSRVQGAATRYF.

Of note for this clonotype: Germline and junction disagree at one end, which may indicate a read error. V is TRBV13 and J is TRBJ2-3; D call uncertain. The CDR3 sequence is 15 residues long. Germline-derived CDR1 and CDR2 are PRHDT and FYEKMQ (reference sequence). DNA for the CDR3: TGTGCCAGCAGCTTAGGAGCTAGAACCACAGATACGCAGTGTTTT. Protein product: CASSLGARTTDTQCF.

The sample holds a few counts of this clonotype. The CDR3 region is CAWSVLGENSPLHF. The CDR3 nucleotides are TGTGCCTGGAGTGTACTCGGAGAGAATTCACCCCTCCACTTT. The chain employs TRBV30 and TRBJ1-6; D gene unclear. The CDR3 has 14 residues. The germline V gene has CDR1 GTSNPN and CDR2 SVGIG (reference sequence). V lost 0 bases, J lost 7 bases, and 10 bases lay in between. The full variable domain, its missing parts supplied by reference TRBV30 and TRBJ1-6, is SQTIHQWPATLVQPVGSPLSLECTVEGTSNPNLYWYRQAAGRGLQLLFYSVGIGQISSEVPQNLSASRPQDRQFILSSKKLLLSDSGFYLCAWSVLGENSPLHFGNGTRLTVT.

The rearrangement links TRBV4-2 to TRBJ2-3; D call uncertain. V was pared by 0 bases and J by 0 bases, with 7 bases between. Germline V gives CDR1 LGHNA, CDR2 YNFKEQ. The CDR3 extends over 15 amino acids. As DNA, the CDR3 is TGTGCCAGCAGCCAAGATGACGCGAGCACAGATACGCAGTATTTT. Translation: CASSQDDASTDTQYF.

The CDR3 here is CAWIWTADTIYF. For the CDR3, the DNA is TGTGCCTGGATCTGGACAGCGGACACCATATATTTT. The J gene is TRBJ1-3, the V gene TRBV30; possibly TRBD1 for D (6 bases). From germline, CDR1 is GTSNPN and CDR2 SVGIG (reference sequence). CDR3 length: 12 residues. The V gene lost 4 bases and the J gene lost 8 bases, with 12 bases spanning the gap.

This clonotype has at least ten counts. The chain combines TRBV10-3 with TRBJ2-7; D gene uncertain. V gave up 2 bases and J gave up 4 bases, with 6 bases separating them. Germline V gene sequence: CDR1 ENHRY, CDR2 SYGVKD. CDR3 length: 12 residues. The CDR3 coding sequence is TGTGCCATCAGTGAGAATGGGTACGAGCAGTACTTC. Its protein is CAISENGYEQYF.

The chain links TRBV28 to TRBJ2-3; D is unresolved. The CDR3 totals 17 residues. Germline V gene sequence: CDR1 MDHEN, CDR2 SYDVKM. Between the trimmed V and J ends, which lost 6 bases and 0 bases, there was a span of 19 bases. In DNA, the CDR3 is TGTGCCAGCAGCCGTCCCGAGACGATCACTAGCACAGATACGCAGTATTTT. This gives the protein CASSRPETITSTDTQYF.

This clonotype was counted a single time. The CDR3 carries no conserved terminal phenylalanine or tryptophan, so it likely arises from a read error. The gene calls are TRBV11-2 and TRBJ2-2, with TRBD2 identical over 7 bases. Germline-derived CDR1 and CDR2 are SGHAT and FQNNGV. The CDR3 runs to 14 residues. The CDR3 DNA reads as TGTGCCAGCAGCTTACGCACGTCAGGCGGGGGGCTGTTTTTA. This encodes CASSLRTSGGGLFL.

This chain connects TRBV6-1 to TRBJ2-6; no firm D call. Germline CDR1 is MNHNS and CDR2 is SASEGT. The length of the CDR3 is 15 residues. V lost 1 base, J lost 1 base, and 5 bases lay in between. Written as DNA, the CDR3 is TGTGCCAGCAGTGAAGGGATATCTGGGGCCAACGTCCTGACTTTC. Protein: CASSEGISGANVLTF.

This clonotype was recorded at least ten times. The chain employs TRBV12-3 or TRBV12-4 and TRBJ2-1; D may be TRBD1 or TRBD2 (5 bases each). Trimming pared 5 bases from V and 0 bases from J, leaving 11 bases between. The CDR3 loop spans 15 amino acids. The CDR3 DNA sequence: TGTGCCAGCAGTCTCGGGACCGGCTCCTACAATGAGCAGTTCTTC. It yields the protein CASSLGTGSYNEQFF.

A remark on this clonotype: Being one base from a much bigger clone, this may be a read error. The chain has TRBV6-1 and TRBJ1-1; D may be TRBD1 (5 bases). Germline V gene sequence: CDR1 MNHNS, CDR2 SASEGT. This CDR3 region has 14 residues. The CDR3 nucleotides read TGTGCCAGCAGATTAGTGGGACGGAACGCTGAAGCTTTCTTT. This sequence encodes CASRLVGRNAEAFF.

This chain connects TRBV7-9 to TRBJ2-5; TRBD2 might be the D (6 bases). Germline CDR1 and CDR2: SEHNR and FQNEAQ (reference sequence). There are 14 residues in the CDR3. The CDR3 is CANSSTRKAGTQYF. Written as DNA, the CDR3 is TGTGCAAACAGCTCGACTAGAAAGGCTGGGACCCAGTACTTC.

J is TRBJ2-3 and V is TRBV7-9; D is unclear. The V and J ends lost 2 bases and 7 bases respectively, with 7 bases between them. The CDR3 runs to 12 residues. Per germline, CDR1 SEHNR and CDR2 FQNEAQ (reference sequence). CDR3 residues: CASSLYKYTQYF. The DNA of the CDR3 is TGTGCCAGCAGCTTATACAAGTATACGCAGTATTTT.

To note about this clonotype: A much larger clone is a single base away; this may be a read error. CDR3 amino acids: CASSQDRVRVEQYF. The CDR3 DNA reads TGTGCCAGCAGCCAAGATAGGGTCAGGGTCGAGCAGTACTTC. The rearrangement joins TRBV4-2 to TRBJ2-7, with a weak D call TRBD1 (5 bases). The V gene lost 0 bases and the J gene lost 6 bases, with 12 bases spanning the gap. The CDR3 sequence is 14 residues long. CDR1 is LGHNA, CDR2 YNFKEQ, per germline.

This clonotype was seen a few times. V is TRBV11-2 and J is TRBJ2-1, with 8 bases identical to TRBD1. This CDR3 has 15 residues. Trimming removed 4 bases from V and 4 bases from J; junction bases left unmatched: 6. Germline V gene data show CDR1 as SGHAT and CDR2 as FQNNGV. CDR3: CASSWTGSGYNEQFF. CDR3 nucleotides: TGTGCCAGCAGCTGGACAGGGTCAGGTTACAATGAGCAGTTCTTC.

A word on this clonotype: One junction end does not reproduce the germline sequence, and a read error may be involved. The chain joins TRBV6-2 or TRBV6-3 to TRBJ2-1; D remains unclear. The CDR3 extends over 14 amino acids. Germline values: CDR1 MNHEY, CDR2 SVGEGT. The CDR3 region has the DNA TGTACCAGCAGTTACCAGAGCAGACACAATGAGCAGTTCTTC. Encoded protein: CTSSYQSRHNEQFF.

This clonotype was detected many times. The CDR3 DNA reads as TGCAGCGTTCGGGAGGGGGCGGGTGAAAAACTGTTTTTT. Translating gives CSVREGAGEKLFF. The rearrangement links TRBV29-1 to TRBJ1-4, with 7 bases that match TRBD1. The CDR3 spans 13 residues. V dropped 5 bases and J dropped 7; count of bases not matched to a gene: 7. The germline CDR1 and CDR2 sequences are SQVTM and ANQGSEA. Complete variable domain (other parts from reference TRBV29-1 and TRBJ1-4): SAVISQKPSRDICQRGTSLTIQCQVDSQVTMMFWYRQQPGQSLTLIATANQGSEATYESGFVIDKFPISRPNLTFSTLTVSNMSPEDSSIYLCSVREGAGEKLFFGSGTQLSVL.